The 29 T cell receptor beta chains below were found in one sample sequenced in a study of cytomegalovirus exposure and HLA in healthy donors. PCR employed 60 Vbeta and 13 Jbeta primers. Only in-frame clones appear in the TCRdb table, and some are missing; sequencing was by immunoSEQ multiplex PCR. The table lists about 170,000 clones, approximately 75% of them singletons. Sequencing input: PBMCs. These receptor sequences come from a woman aged 18-30 years in good health and CMV-seronegative.

This clone was counted a few times. The chain couples TRBV5-1 to TRBJ2-5; maybe TRBD2 (5 bases). Germline V gene lookup returns CDR1 SGHRS and CDR2 YFSETQ. CDR3 size: 15 residues. V was trimmed by 0 bases and J by 6 bases, leaving 15 bases between them. CDR3 region: CASSLESAWEKTQYF. Here the CDR3 DNA reads TGCGCCAGCAGCTTGGAATCGGCCTGGGAGAAGACCCAGTACTTC.

The CDR3 loop reads CASRTWTHYNEQFF. As DNA, the CDR3 is TGTGCCAGCAGGACCTGGACACATTACAATGAGCAGTTCTTC. This chain uses TRBV6-1 with TRBJ2-1; the D gene is possibly TRBD1 (5 bases). The CDR3 has 14 residues. The germline CDR1 and CDR2 sequences are MNHNS and SASEGT. V lost 6 bases to trimming and J lost 4 bases, with 13 bases between them.

This clone was found a few times. This sequence joins TRBV15 and TRBJ2-7; TRBD2 matches 11 bases. The V segment lost 0 bases and the J segment 6 bases; nucleotides outside the gene matches: 13. CDR3 length equals 18 residues. In germline, CDR1 is LNHNV, CDR2 YYDKDF (reference sequence). CDR3 in DNA: TGTGCCACCAGCAGAGAAGTAGCGGGGGGGCCGTCTGTAGGCGAGCAGTACTTC. Translated: CATSREVAGGPSVGEQYF.

The V call is TRBV6-5, the J call TRBJ2-3; the match to TRBD1 covers 8 bases. The V and J ends lost 0 bases and 4 bases, in that order; junction bases with no gene match: 3. CDR1 and CDR2 from the germline V gene are MNHEY and SVGAGI. The CDR3 extends over 15 amino acids. CDR3 region: CASSYSRTGSDTQYF. The CDR3 DNA sequence: TGTGCCAGCAGTTACTCTCGGACAGGGTCAGATACGCAGTATTTT.

This clone has more than one count but fewer than ten. The rearrangement joins TRBV5-1 to TRBJ1-3; 7 nucleotides match TRBD1. J was trimmed by 3 bases and V by 4 bases; bases with no gene match: 4. Germline-derived CDR1 and CDR2 are SGHRS and YFSETQ. The CDR3 is 14 amino acids. CDR3: CASSTGVNGNTIYF. The CDR3 nucleotides read TGCGCCAGCAGCACAGGGGTAAATGGAAACACCATATATTTT.

The chain couples TRBV2 to TRBJ2-3; 9 positions agree with TRBD1. V was pared by 4 bases and J by 0 bases, with 2 bases of the junction left unmatched. The CDR3 extends over 15 amino acids. Looked up from germline, CDR1 is SNHLY and CDR2 is FYNNEI. As DNA, the CDR3 is TGTGCCAGCAGTGTTGGACAGGGGAGCACAGATACGCAGTATTTT. The encoded protein is CASSVGQGSTDTQYF.

This chain connects TRBV5-1 to TRBJ2-2; 7 bases align to TRBD1. This CDR3 comprises 15 residues. Losses at the gene ends were 4 bases for V and 4 bases for J; bases not matched to a gene: 7. Germline values: CDR1 SGHRS, CDR2 YFSETQ. CDR3 in amino acids: CASSARQGSTGELFF. The CDR3 nucleotides read TGCGCCAGCAGCGCAAGACAGGGTTCCACCGGGGAGCTGTTTTTT. The full variable domain, rest sourced from reference TRBV5-1 and TRBJ2-2, is KAGVTQTPRYLIKTRGQQVTLSCSPISGHRSVSWYQQTPGQGLQFLFEYFSETQRNKGNFPGRFSGRQFSNSRSEMNVSTLELGDSALYLCASSARQGSTGELFFGEGSRLTVL.

The V and J genes are TRBV12-5 and TRBJ2-1; D gene uncertain. The CDR3 has 15 residues. CDR1 and CDR2 (germline): LGHNT, FRNRAP. Trimming took off 3 bases at V and 5 bases at J, with 14 bases between the two ends. CDR3 residues: CASGFISRNNNEQFF. CDR3 coding DNA: TGTGCTAGTGGTTTCATTTCCAGGAACAACAATGAGCAGTTCTTC.

The V gene is TRBV7-6, the J gene TRBJ2-7, with D unresolved. Deletions cut 0 bases from V and 3 bases from J, with 6 bases between. The CDR3 runs to 13 residues. CDR1 SGHVS and CDR2 FNYEAQ come from the germline V gene. CDR3 loop: CASSLAVDYEQYF. CDR3 in DNA: TGTGCCAGCAGCTTAGCGGTAGACTACGAGCAGTACTTC.

As regards this clone: Germline is not matched at one junction end, which may reflect a read error. The rearrangement links TRBV7-9 to TRBJ2-1; TRBD2 agrees at 11 bases. CDR3 length: 18 amino acids. CDR1 is SEHNR, CDR2 FQNEAQ, per germline (reference sequence). The CDR3 coding sequence is TGTTCCAGCAGCTTATTTCCCCAACTAGCGGGGGAAAACAATGAGCAGTTCTTC. Protein sequence: CSSSLFPQLAGENNEQFF.

The chain carries TRBV6-1 and TRBJ2-2; TRBD2 might be the D (5 bases). The CDR3 extends over 15 amino acids. The V gene's germline CDR1 is MNHNS and CDR2 SASEGT. V lost 2 bases and J lost 1, with 8 bases in between. The CDR3 loop reads CASSESGWNTGELFF. CDR3 nucleotides: TGTGCCAGCAGTGAATCGGGGTGGAACACCGGGGAGCTGTTTTTT.

The V call is TRBV10-3, the J call TRBJ1-2; perhaps TRBD1 as D (6 bases). The CDR3 runs to 14 residues. The V gene's germline CDR1 is ENHRY and CDR2 SYGVKD. V was cut by 2 bases and J by 1 base, with 8 bases left in between. The CDR3 nucleotides read TGTGCCATCAGTGAGAACAGGGATAACTATGGCTACACCTTC. Encoded protein: CAISENRDNYGYTF.

This chain links TRBV5-1 with TRBJ1-2; 9 positions agree with TRBD1. V shed 5 bases, J shed 8 bases, and the junction held 10 bases outside the gene matches. Germline assignment: CDR1 SGHRS and CDR2 YFSETQ. CDR3 length: 14 amino acids. The CDR3 DNA follows: TGCGCCAGCAGTCGAACAGGGGGCGAACAGGGCTACACCTTC. The encoded protein is CASSRTGGEQGYTF.

This chain uses TRBV28 with TRBJ1-1, with a weak D call TRBD1 (6 bases). Germline CDR1 MDHEN, CDR2 SYDVKM. V lost 5 bases, J lost 4 bases, and 17 bases lay in between. This CDR3 contains 15 residues. The CDR3, as DNA: TGTGCCAGCAGTACAACAGGGAGGGGTAGCACTGAAGCTTTCTTT. This sequence encodes CASSTTGRGSTEAFF. The whole variable domain, filled in from reference TRBV28 and TRBJ1-1, reads DVKVTQSSRYLVKRTGEKVFLECVQDMDHENMFWYRQDPGLGLRLIYFSYDVKMKEKGDIPEGYSVSREKKERFSLILESASTNQTSMYLCASSTTGRGSTEAFFGQGTRLTVV.

This clone was counted a few times. The V and J genes are TRBV6-5 and TRBJ1-1; the D is unclear. The CDR3 runs 14 residues. V was pared by 6 bases and J by 1 base, with 12 bases between. Germline V gives CDR1 MNHEY, CDR2 SVGAGI. In nucleotides, the CDR3 is TGTGCCAGCAGACCCAATACAAGGAACACTGAAGCTTTCTTT. It codes for CASRPNTRNTEAFF.

V and J are TRBV5-4 and TRBJ1-6; perhaps TRBD1 as D (6 bases). CDR1 SGHNT and CDR2 YYREEE come from the germline V gene (reference sequence). V lost 4 bases and J lost 9, with 14 bases in between. There are 14 residues in the CDR3. The CDR3 region is CASSERGGGSPLHF. The CDR3 coding sequence is TGTGCCAGCAGCGAAAGGGGAGGGGGTTCACCCCTCCACTTT.

V and J are TRBV19 and TRBJ1-2; TRBD1 matches 8 bases. CDR3 length equals 14 residues. J lost 1 base, V lost 7 bases, and 5 bases had no gene match. The germline CDR1 and CDR2 sequences are LNHDA and SQIVND (reference sequence). The CDR3: CASTADRVNYGYTF. CDR3 nucleotides: TGTGCCAGTACCGCGGACAGGGTTAACTATGGCTACACCTTC.

This chain connects TRBV9 to TRBJ1-6; D perhaps matches TRBD1 (5 bases). The CDR3 runs 15 residues. CDR1 and CDR2 from the germline V gene are SGDLS and YYNGEE. Trimming took off 3 bases at V and 10 bases at J, with 17 bases between the two ends. In DNA form, the CDR3 reads TGTGCCAGCAGCGAACGGGACTCCATTGGATCACCCCTCCACTTT. This sequence encodes CASSERDSIGSPLHF.

The V and J genes are TRBV11-2 and TRBJ2-5; D may be TRBD1 (6 bases). The CDR3 has 14 amino acids. V lost 4 bases and J 7 bases, leaving 16 bases between the germline ends. Germline V gene data show CDR1 as SGHAT and CDR2 as FQNNGV. DNA of the CDR3: TGTGCCAGCAGCTCCACCCAGGGGTCAGGGACCCAGTACTTC. Residues: CASSSTQGSGTQYF.

This clone was seen only a few times. This chain uses TRBV29-1 with TRBJ2-3, with 8 bases aligning to TRBD2. Germline loops: CDR1 SQVTM, CDR2 ANQGSEA. CDR3 length: 14 amino acids. Trimming removed 6 bases from V and 2 bases from J; junction bases left unmatched: 7. DNA for the CDR3: TGCAGCGTCCTGAGCGGGGGCCTCACAGATACGCAGTATTTT. As protein: CSVLSGGLTDTQYF.

The rearrangement joins TRBV7-2 to TRBJ2-7, with 12 bases aligning to TRBD1. This CDR3 spans 15 amino acids. CDR1 and CDR2 (germline): SGHTA, FQGNSA. V gave up 4 bases and J gave up 3 bases; unmatched junction bases: 4. The CDR3 loop reads CASSSGTGGGYEQYF. The CDR3 nucleotides read TGTGCCAGCAGCTCCGGGACAGGGGGCGGCTACGAGCAGTACTTC. The full variable domain, completed using reference TRBV7-2 and TRBJ2-7, is GAGVSQSPSNKVTEKGKDVELRCDPISGHTALYWYRQSLGQGLEFLIYFQGNSAPDKSGLPSDRFSAERTGGSVSTLTIQRTQQEDSAVYLCASSSGTGGGYEQYFGPGTRLTVT.

The chain is built from TRBV18 and TRBJ2-2; perhaps TRBD2 as D (6 bases). The CDR3 sequence is 14 residues long. V was cut by 4 bases and J by 3 bases, with 9 bases left in between. Germline lookup yields CDR1 KGHSH and CDR2 LQKENI. This CDR3 is CASSRREDTGELFF. DNA for the CDR3: TGTGCCAGCTCACGGCGGGAAGACACCGGGGAGCTGTTTTTT.

V is TRBV6-5 and J is TRBJ2-2, with 8 bases aligning to TRBD1. Looked up from germline, CDR1 is MNHEY and CDR2 is SVGAGI. V lost 5 bases to trimming and J lost 7 bases; unmatched junction nucleotides: 6. The CDR3 loop spans 14 amino acids. This CDR3 reads CASSRLTGDGELFF. The CDR3 bases are TGTGCCAGCAGTCGCCTGACAGGGGACGGGGAGCTGTTTTTT.

The chain carries TRBV10-3 and TRBJ1-1; 9 positions agree with TRBD1. The CDR3 has 15 amino acids. J was trimmed by 4 bases and V by 7 bases; bases with no gene match: 10. CDR1 ENHRY and CDR2 SYGVKD come from the germline V gene. CDR3 in amino acids: CAINPTGGSLTEAFF. In DNA, the CDR3 is TGTGCCATCAACCCGACAGGGGGGTCCCTCACTGAAGCTTTCTTT.

This clone was counted a few times. This rearrangement joins TRBV6-5 to TRBJ1-2; no definite D call. Trimming took 2 bases from V and 5 from J, leaving 6 bases between them. This CDR3 has 12 amino acids. CDR1 and CDR2 (germline): MNHEY, SVGAGI. In DNA, the CDR3 is TGTGCCAGCAGTTACCAGACATATGGCTACACCTTC. Translated: CASSYQTYGYTF.

V is TRBV7-9 and J is TRBJ1-1; 9 bases match TRBD1. Trimming cost V 5 bases and J 3 bases; bases outside gene matches: 4. CDR3 length equals 14 residues. CDR1 is SEHNR, CDR2 FQNEAQ, per germline (reference sequence). The CDR3 sequence is CASSPRQGDTEAFF. The CDR3 DNA reads as TGTGCCAGCAGCCCCCGACAGGGGGACACTGAAGCTTTCTTT.

The rearrangement uses TRBV30 and TRBJ1-1; the D gene is possibly TRBD1 (5 bases). V lost 4 bases, J lost 3 bases, and 12 bases lay in between. CDR3 length equals 13 residues. Germline CDR1 and CDR2: GTSNPN and SVGIG (reference sequence). CDR3 region: CAWMAGADTEAFF. CDR3 DNA sequence: TGTGCCTGGATGGCTGGGGCGGACACTGAAGCTTTCTTT.

The chain combines TRBV6-5 with TRBJ1-1, with 9 positions matching TRBD1. Germline V gives CDR1 MNHEY, CDR2 SVGAGI. V was pared by 2 bases and J by 3 bases, with 4 bases of the junction left unmatched. This CDR3 is 15 amino acids long. The CDR3 sequence: CASSYGDRGDTEAFF. The CDR3 nucleotides are TGTGCCAGCAGTTACGGCGACAGGGGGGACACTGAAGCTTTCTTT.

The chain links TRBV7-2 to TRBJ2-5; TRBD1 might be the D (5 bases). CDR1 SGHTA and CDR2 FQGNSA come from the germline V gene. Trimming shortened V by 2 bases and J by 4 bases, and 14 bases separated the two germline ends. The CDR3 totals 15 residues. CDR3 sequence: CASSLFPQGGETQYF. The CDR3 DNA sequence: TGTGCCAGCAGCTTATTTCCTCAGGGCGGAGAGACCCAGTACTTC.